These 15 T cell receptor beta chains were sequenced from one sample in a study of response to subunit inactivated influenza vaccine. One entry per CDR3 protein, called by TCRdb with MiXCR from the RT-PCR reads. The sample carries under 200,000 distinct CDR3 sequences, roughly 12% recorded once. Separately, the same data were catalogued under a study of T cells expressing NK-cell markers. That study adds: UMI-tagged 5'RACE template switching yielded the TCR beta cDNA.

The sample consisted of CD8+ T cells sorted from PBMCs, taken 11 to 12 days after vaccination. These receptors originate from a man over 45 who received an inactivated influenza vaccine.

This clonotype has at least ten counts. V usage is TRBV29-1 and J usage is TRBJ2-3; D remains ambiguous. Germline CDR1 reads SQVTM; CDR2 reads ANQGSEA. There are 14 residues in the CDR3. Trimming stripped 1 base from V and 3 bases from J, with 11 bases between. In DNA, the CDR3 is TGCAGCGTTGAAGCCAAGACTGGTACAGATACGCAGTATTTT. Translation: CSVEAKTGTDTQYF.

This clonotype was counted only a few times. J is TRBJ2-2 and V is TRBV10-3; 10 bases are shared with TRBD2. The germline gives CDR1 ENHRY, CDR2 SYGVKD. V gave up 10 bases and J gave up 3 bases; unmatched junction bases: 8. This CDR3 is built from 15 residues. CDR3 sequence: CATSSGGADTGELFF. CDR3 in DNA: TGTGCCACCTCAAGCGGGGGGGCCGACACCGGGGAGCTGTTTTTT.

This clonotype was seen only a few times. The chain couples TRBV6-1 to TRBJ1-5, with D possibly matching TRBD1 (5 bases). Germline CDR1 reads MNHNS; CDR2 reads SASEGT. V shed 3 bases and J shed 7 bases, with 13 bases lying between them. This CDR3 spans 14 amino acids. The CDR3 bases are TGTGCCAGCAGTGAGGGGACGGCCGTACAGCCCCAGCATTTT. Translating gives CASSEGTAVQPQHF.

The rearrangement links TRBV5-1 to TRBJ2-5, with D possibly TRBD2 on 5 matching bases. The CDR3 is 15 residues long. The germline gives CDR1 SGHRS, CDR2 YFSETQ. The V and J ends lost 4 bases and 4 bases respectively, with 17 bases between them. CDR3 loop: CASSPVYRGTETQYF. CDR3 DNA sequence: TGCGCCAGCAGCCCTGTGTATCGGGGTACAGAGACCCAGTACTTC.

This clonotype was recorded a few times. V usage is TRBV7-9 and J usage is TRBJ2-1, with D tentatively TRBD1 (6 bases). The CDR3 has 15 amino acids. In germline, CDR1 is SEHNR, CDR2 FQNEAQ (reference sequence). With 4 bases removed from V and 3 bases from J, the gap between germline ends came to 13 bases. The CDR3 DNA reads as TGTGCCAGCAGCTGGAGAAGGGGGAACTACAATGAGCAGTTCTTC. Translated: CASSWRRGNYNEQFF.

By sample share, this clonotype is medium-sized. This sequence joins TRBV29-1 and TRBJ2-7, with 9 bases that match TRBD1. Germline CDR1 SQVTM, CDR2 ANQGSEA. This CDR3 comprises 13 residues. Losses at the gene ends were 6 bases for V and 1 base for J; bases not matched to a gene: 4. CDR3 nucleotides: TGCAGCGTGGGGACAGGGTCTTCCTACGAGCAGTACTTC. Its protein is CSVGTGSSYEQYF.

CDR3 protein: CASSPEDNEQFF. DNA of the CDR3: TGTGCCAGCAGCCCCGAGGACAATGAGCAGTTCTTC. The chain uses TRBV2 and TRBJ2-1; the D is unclear. Per the germline V gene, CDR1 is SNHLY and CDR2 is FYNNEI. The CDR3 spans 12 residues. Trimming took 6 bases from V and 5 from J, leaving 8 bases between them. Based on the CDR3 plus reference TRBV2 and TRBJ2-1, the full variable domain is EPEVTQTPSHQVTQMGQEVILRCVPISNHLYFYWYRQILGQKVEFLVSFYNNEISEKSEIFDDQFSVERPDGSNFTLKIRSTKLEDSAMYFCASSPEDNEQFFGPGTRLTVL.

This clonotype has a handful of counts. The rearrangement joins TRBV7-3 to TRBJ2-5, with D possibly being TRBD1 (5 bases). CDR3 length: 14 residues. Germline V CDR1 and CDR2: SGHTA, FQGTGA. Between the trimmed V and J ends, which lost 4 bases and 10 bases, there was a span of 19 bases. Here the CDR3 DNA reads TGTGCCAGCAGCTCACAGGAAAGTCCCCGGGTCCAGTACTTC. It is translated as CASSSQESPRVQYF.

This clonotype showed up just a few times. The J gene is TRBJ2-5, the V gene TRBV11-2; D unresolved. In germline, CDR1 is SGHAT, CDR2 FQNNGV. The CDR3 contains 15 residues. Between the trimmed V and J ends, which lost 1 base and 1 base, there was a span of 10 bases. The CDR3 region is CASSLGWASQETQYF. CDR3 sequence (DNA): TGTGCCAGCAGCTTAGGGTGGGCAAGCCAAGAGACCCAGTACTTC.

On this clonotype: The junction and the germline gene differ at one end; a read error may be behind it. V gene TRBV20-1 combines with J gene TRBJ2-7, with 12 bases that match TRBD2. CDR1 is DFQATT and CDR2 is SNEGSKA in the germline V gene (reference sequence). The CDR3 runs 18 residues. CDR3 DNA sequence: TGCTGTGCTAGAGACGGGACTAGCGGGCTTCCGAGGCGCTACGAGCAGTACTTC. It codes for CCARDGTSGLPRRYEQYF.

This clonotype occurred a few times. The genes are TRBV30 and TRBJ2-3; D remains unclear. Trimming took 1 base from V and 4 from J, leaving 6 bases between them. The CDR3 extends over 12 amino acids. The germline V gene has CDR1 GTSNPN and CDR2 SVGIG (reference sequence). The CDR3 DNA reads TGTGCCTGGAGTGACCTGGCAGATACGCAGTATTTT. It is translated as CAWSDLADTQYF.

This clonotype was counted many times. The rearrangement links TRBV4-1 to TRBJ2-1, with 9 bases matching TRBD2. Losses at the gene ends were 3 bases for V and 6 bases for J; bases not matched to a gene: 9. The V gene's germline CDR1 is MGHRA and CDR2 YSYEKL. CDR3 length: 16 residues. The CDR3 sequence: CASSHEERGVPNEQFF. CDR3 DNA sequence: TGCGCCAGCAGCCACGAAGAGCGGGGGGTACCCAATGAGCAGTTCTTC.

In its sample, this clonotype was seen a few times. The gene calls are TRBV12-3 or TRBV12-4 and TRBJ2-1, with TRBD2 identical over 8 bases. Trimming took 3 bases from V and 9 from J; bases not matched to a gene: 19. The CDR3 runs 18 residues. CDR3 in amino acids: CASSFWGGDGGAEGEQFF. The CDR3 nucleotides are TGTGCCAGCAGTTTCTGGGGCGGAGACGGGGGGGCTGAGGGTGAGCAGTTCTTC.

Remarks on this clonotype: The junction departs from the called germline gene at one end, perhaps through a read error. The chain has TRBV6-2 or TRBV6-3 and TRBJ2-7; the D gene is possibly TRBD2 (5 bases). The CDR3 has 14 residues. Germline V gene sequence: CDR1 MNHEY, CDR2 SVGEGT. The CDR3 region has the DNA TGTACCAGCAGTTTCGACGGGATAGGGTACGAGCAGTACTTC. It encodes CTSSFDGIGYEQYF.

This clonotype was counted between two and nine times. The chain recombines TRBV7-6 with TRBJ2-2; D gene ambiguous. The CDR3 is 13 amino acids. Trimming shortened V by 5 bases and J by 4 bases, and 8 bases separated the two germline ends. Germline-derived CDR1 and CDR2 are SGHVS and FNYEAQ. The CDR3 coding sequence is TGTGCCAGCAGCCTACAGCGCACCGGGGAGCTGTTTTTT. It is translated as CASSLQRTGELFF.